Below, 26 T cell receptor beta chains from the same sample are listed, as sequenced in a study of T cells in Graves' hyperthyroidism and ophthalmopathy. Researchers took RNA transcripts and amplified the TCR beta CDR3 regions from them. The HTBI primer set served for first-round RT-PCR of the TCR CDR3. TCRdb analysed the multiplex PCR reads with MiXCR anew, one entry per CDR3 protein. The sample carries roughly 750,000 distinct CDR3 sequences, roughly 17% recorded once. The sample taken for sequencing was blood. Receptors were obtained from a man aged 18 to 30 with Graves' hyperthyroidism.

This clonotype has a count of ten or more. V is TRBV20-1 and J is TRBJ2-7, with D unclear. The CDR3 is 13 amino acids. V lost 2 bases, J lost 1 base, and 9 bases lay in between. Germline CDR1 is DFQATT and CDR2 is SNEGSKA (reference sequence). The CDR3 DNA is TGCAGTGCTAGAAGCTACTTTTCCTACGAGCAGTACTTC. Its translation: CSARSYFSYEQYF.

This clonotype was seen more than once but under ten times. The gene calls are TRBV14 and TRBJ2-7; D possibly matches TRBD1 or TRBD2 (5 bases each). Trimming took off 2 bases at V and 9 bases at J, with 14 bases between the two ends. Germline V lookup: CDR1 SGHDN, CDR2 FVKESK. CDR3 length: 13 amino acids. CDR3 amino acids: CASSQQGSRVQYF. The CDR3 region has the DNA TGTGCCAGCAGCCAACAGGGTTCGCGGGTGCAGTACTTC.

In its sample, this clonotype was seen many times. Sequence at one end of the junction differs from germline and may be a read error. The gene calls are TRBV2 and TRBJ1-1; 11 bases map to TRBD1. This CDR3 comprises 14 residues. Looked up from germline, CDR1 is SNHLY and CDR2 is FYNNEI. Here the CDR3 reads CASSGDRGNAEAFF. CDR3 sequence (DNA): TGTGCCAGCAGTGGGGACAGGGGGAACGCTGAAGCTTTCTTT.

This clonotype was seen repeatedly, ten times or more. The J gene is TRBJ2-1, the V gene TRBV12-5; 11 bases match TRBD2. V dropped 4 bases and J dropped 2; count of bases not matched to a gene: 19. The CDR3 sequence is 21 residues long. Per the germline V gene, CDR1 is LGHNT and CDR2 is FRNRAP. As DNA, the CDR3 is TGTGCTAGTGGTTCCGGACAGGGCTACGAGACTAGCGGGGTTACCTACAATGAGCAGTTCTTC. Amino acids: CASGSGQGYETSGVTYNEQFF.

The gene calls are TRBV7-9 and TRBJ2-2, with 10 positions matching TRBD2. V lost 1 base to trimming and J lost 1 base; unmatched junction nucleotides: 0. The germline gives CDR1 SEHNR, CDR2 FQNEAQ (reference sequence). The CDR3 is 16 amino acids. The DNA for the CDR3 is TGTGCCAGCAGCTTAGGGACTAGCGGGAACACCGGGGAGCTGTTTTTT. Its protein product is CASSLGTSGNTGELFF.

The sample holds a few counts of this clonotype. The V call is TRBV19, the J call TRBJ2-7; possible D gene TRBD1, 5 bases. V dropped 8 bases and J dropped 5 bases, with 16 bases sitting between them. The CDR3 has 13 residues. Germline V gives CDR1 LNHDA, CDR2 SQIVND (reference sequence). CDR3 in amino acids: CASSWSGWNEQYF. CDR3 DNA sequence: TGTGCCAGTTCGTGGTCAGGGTGGAACGAGCAGTACTTC.

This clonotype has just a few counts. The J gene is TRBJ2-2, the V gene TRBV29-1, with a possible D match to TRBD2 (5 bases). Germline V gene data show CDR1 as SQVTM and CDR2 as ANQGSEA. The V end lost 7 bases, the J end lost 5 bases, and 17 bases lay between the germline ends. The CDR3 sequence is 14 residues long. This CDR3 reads CSAKTGLRTGELFF. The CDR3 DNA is TGCAGCGCAAAGACGGGATTACGGACCGGGGAGCTGTTTTTT.

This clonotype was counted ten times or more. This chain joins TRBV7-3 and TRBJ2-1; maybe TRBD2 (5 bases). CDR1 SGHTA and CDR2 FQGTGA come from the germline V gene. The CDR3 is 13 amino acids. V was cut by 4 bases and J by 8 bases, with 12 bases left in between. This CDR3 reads CASSSSEGYEQFF. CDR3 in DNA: TGTGCCAGCAGCTCGAGTGAGGGCTATGAGCAGTTCTTC.

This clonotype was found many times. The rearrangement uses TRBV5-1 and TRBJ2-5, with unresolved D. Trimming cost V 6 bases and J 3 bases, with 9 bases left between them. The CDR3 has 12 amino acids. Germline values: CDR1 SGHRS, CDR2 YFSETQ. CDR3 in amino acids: CASTAVEETQYF. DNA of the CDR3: TGCGCCAGCACGGCAGTTGAAGAGACCCAGTACTTC. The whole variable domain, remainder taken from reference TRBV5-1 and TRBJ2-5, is KAGVTQTPRYLIKTRGQQVTLSCSPISGHRSVSWYQQTPGQGLQFLFEYFSETQRNKGNFPGRFSGRQFSNSRSEMNVSTLELGDSALYLCASTAVEETQYFGPGTRLLVL.

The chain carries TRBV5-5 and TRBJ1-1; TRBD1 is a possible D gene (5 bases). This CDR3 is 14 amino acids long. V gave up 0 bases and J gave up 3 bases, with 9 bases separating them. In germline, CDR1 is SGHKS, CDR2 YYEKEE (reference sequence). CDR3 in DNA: TGTGCCAGCAGCTTGGTGTGGGACGACACTGAAGCTTTCTTT. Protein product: CASSLVWDDTEAFF.

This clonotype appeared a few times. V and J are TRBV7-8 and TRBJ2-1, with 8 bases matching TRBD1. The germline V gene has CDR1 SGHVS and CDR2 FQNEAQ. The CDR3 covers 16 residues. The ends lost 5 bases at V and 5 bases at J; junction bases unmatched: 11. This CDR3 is CASSQIQGAINNEQFF. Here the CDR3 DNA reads TGTGCCAGCAGCCAGATTCAGGGGGCAATAAACAATGAGCAGTTCTTC.

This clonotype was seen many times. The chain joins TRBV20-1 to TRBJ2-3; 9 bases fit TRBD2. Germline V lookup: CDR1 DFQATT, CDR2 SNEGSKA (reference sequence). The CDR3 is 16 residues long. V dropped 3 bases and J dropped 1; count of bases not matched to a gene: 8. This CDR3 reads CSASDRTSAGTDTQYF. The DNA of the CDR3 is TGCAGTGCTAGCGATCGGACTAGCGCGGGCACAGATACGCAGTATTTT.

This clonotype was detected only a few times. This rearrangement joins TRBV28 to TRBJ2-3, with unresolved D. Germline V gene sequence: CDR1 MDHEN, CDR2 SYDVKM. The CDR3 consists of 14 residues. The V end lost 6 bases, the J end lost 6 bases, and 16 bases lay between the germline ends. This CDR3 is CASSKYNTRDTQYF. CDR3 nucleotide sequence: TGTGCCAGCAGCAAATACAACACCAGGGATACGCAGTATTTT.

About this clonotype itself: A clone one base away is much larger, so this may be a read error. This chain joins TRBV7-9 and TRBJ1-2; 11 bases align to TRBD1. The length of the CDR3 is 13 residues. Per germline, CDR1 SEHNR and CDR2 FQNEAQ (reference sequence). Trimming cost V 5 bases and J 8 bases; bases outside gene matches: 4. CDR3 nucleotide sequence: TGTGCCAGCAGCGTGGGACAGGGGGAGGGCTACACCTTC. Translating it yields CASSVGQGEGYTF. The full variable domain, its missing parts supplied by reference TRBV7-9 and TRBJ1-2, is DTGVSQNPRHKITKRGQNVTFRCDPISEHNRLYWYRQTLGQGPEFLTYFQNEAQLEKSRLLSDRFSAERPKGSFSTLEIQRTEQGDSAMYLCASSVGQGEGYTFGSGTRLTVV.

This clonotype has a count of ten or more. Written as DNA, the CDR3 is TGCAGTGCTAGAGCACCGACTAACACTGAAGCTTTCTTT. It translates to CSARAPTNTEAFF. V and J are TRBV20-1 and TRBJ1-1; the D is unclear. Per the germline V gene, CDR1 is DFQATT and CDR2 is SNEGSKA (reference sequence). The V end was cut by 1 base, the J end by 2 bases, with 8 bases between. The CDR3 is 13 amino acids.

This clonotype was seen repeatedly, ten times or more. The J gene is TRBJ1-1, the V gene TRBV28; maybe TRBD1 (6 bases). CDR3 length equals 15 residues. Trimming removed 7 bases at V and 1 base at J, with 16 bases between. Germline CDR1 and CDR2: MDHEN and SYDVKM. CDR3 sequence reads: CASTLHDRPNTEAFF. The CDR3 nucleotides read TGTGCCAGCACCCTGCACGACAGGCCGAACACTGAAGCTTTCTTT.

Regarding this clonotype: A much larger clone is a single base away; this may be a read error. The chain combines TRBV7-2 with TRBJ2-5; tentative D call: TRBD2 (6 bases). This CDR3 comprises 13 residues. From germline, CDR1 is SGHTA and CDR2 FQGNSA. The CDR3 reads CASSRENQETRYF. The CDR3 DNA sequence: TGTGCCAGCAGCCGGGAGAACCAAGAGACCCGGTACTTC.

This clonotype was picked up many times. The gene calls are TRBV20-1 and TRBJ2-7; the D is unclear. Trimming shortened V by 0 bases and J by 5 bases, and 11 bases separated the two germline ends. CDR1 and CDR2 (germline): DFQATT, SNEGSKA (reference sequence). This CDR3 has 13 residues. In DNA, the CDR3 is TGCAGTGCTAGAGAGCCCCTTGGGGACGAGCAGTACTTC. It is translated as CSAREPLGDEQYF.

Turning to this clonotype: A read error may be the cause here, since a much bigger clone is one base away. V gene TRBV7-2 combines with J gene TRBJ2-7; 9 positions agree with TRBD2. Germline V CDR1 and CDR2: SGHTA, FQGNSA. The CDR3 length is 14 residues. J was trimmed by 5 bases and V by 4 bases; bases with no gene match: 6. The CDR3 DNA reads TGTGCCAGCAGCTGGACTAGCGTGGGGGACGAGCAGTACTTC. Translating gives CASSWTSVGDEQYF.

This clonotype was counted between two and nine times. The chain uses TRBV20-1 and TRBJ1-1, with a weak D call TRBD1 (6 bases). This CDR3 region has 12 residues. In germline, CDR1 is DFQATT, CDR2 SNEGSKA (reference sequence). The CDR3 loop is CSAGGQRTEAFF. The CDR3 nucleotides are TGCAGCGCGGGGGGGCAGCGCACTGAAGCTTTCTTT.

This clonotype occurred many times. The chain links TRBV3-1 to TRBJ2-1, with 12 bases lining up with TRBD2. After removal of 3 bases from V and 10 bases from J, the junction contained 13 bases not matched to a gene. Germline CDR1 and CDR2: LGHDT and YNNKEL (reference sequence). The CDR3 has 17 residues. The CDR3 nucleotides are TGTGCCAGCAGCCACGCCCCTAGCGGGAGGGCGAGGAGGGAGCAGTTCTTC. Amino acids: CASSHAPSGRARREQFF.

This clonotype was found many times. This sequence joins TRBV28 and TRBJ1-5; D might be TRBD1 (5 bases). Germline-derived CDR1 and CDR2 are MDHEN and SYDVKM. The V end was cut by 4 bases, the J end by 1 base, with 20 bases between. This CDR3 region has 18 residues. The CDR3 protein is CASSSPGHLPRSNQPQHF. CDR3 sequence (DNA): TGTGCCAGCAGTTCCCCCGGACATTTACCGAGGAGCAATCAGCCCCAGCATTTT.

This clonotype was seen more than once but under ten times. DNA of the CDR3: TGCGCCAGCAGCCTGAGCGGGACAGGGTTCACCGGGGAGCTGTTTTTT. Its translation is CASSLSGTGFTGELFF. The rearrangement links TRBV4-1 to TRBJ2-2; TRBD1 matches at 9 bases. This CDR3 has 16 amino acids. Per the germline V gene, CDR1 is MGHRA and CDR2 is YSYEKL. The V and J ends lost 4 bases and 4 bases, in that order; junction bases with no gene match: 7.

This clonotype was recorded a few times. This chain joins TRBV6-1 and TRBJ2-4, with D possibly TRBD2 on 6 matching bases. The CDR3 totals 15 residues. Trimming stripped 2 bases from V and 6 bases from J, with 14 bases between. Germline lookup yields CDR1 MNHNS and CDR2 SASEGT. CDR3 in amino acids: CASSEYAGLRNIQYF. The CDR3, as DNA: TGTGCCAGCAGTGAATATGCGGGGCTCAGAAACATTCAGTACTTC.

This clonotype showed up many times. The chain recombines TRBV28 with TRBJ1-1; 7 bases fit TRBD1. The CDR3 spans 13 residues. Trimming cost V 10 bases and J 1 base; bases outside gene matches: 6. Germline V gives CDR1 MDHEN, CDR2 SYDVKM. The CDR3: CATLQGGNTEAFF. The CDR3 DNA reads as TGTGCCACTTTGCAGGGGGGGAACACTGAAGCTTTCTTT.

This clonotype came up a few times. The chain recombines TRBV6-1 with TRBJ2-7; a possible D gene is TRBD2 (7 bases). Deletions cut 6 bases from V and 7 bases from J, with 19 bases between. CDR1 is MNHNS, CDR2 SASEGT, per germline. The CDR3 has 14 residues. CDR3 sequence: CASSLIRGGGEQYF. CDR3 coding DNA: TGTGCCAGCAGCCTCATACGGGGAGGGGGAGAGCAGTACTTC.